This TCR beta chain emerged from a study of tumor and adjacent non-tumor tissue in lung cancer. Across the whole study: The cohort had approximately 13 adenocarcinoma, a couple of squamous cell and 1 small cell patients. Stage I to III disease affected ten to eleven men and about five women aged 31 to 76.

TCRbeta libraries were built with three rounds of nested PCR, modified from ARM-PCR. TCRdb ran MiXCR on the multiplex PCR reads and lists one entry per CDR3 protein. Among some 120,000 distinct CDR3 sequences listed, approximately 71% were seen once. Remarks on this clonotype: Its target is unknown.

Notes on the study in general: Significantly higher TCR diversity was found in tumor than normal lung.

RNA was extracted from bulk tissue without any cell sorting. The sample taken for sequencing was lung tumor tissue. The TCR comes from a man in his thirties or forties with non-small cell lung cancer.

The DNA for the CDR3 is TGCGCCAGCATTACAGATACGCAGTATTTT. Protein: CASITDTQYF. The chain employs TRBV10-2 and TRBJ2-3; D is undetermined. This CDR3 region has 10 residues. V lost 7 bases and J 3 bases, leaving 2 bases between the germline ends. In germline, CDR1 is WSHSY, CDR2 SAAADI.